The T cell receptor beta chain described here comes from a study of blood T cell repertoires in COVID-19. Overall study: The United States, Italy and Spain were the sources of the acute and convalescent COVID-19 samples.

In the original processing: Counts of nucleated cells, estimated from reference gene primer amplification, were obtained. Repertoires were generated with immunoSEQ multiplex PCR, while TCRdb's copy carries only in-frame clones and drops some. The DNA was the basis for D and trimming; V, J and clone size are from that table. The sample includes 250,000 to 300,000 clones, approximately 86% of them seen just once. Between the trimmed V and J ends, which lost 3 bases and 3 bases, there was a span of 12 bases. The CDR3 spans 14 residues. Germline assignment: CDR1 MNHEY and CDR2 SMNVEV (reference sequence).

The sequencing input was peripheral blood. This TCR came from a woman in her forties or fifties who had recovered from COVID-19. The V call is TRBV27, the J call TRBJ2-7; possible D gene TRBD2, 6 bases. For the CDR3, the DNA is TGTGCCAGCAGTTTTGGGGGGACTGGCTACGAGCAGTACTTC. It is translated as CASSFGGTGYEQYF.